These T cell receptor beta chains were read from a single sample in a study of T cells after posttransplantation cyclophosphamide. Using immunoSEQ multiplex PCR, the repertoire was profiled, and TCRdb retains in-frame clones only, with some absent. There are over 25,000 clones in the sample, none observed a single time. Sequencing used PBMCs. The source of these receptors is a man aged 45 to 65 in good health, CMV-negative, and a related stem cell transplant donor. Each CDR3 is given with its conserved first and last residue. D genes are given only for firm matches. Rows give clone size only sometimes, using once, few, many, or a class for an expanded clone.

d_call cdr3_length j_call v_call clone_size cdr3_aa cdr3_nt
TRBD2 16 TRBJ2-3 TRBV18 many CASSPPREGRTDTQYF TGTGCCAGCTCACCACCACGGGAGGGTCGCACAGATACGCAGTATTTT
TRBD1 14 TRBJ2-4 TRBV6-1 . CASSKRTGQGDQYF TGTGCCAGCAGTAAACGGACAGGTCAAGGGGATCAGTACTTC
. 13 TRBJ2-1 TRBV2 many CASSEGETGEQFF TGTGCCAGCAGTGAAGGGGAAACGGGGGAGCAGTTCTTC
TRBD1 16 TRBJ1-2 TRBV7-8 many CASSRGDRGQRYGYTF TGTGCCAGCAGCCGCGGAGACAGGGGGCAGCGGTATGGCTACACCTTC
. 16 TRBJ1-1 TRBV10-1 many CASSESGLGGKDEAFF TGCGCCAGCAGTGAGTCGGGCCTGGGGGGAAAGGATGAAGCTTTCTTT
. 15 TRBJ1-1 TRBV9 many CASSPRAGGNTEAFF TGTGCCAGCAGCCCTCGGGCCGGGGGGAACACTGAAGCTTTCTTT
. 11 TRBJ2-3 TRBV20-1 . CRPTEPDTQYF TGCAGGCCTACAGAGCCAGATACGCAGTATTTT
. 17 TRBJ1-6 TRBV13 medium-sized CASSSLRGSSYNSPLHF TGTGCCAGCAGCTCCCTAAGGGGGAGCTCCTATAATTCACCCCTCCACTTT
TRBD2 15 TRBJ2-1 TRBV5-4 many CASSPTTSGSNEQFF TGTGCCAGCAGCCCCACGACTAGCGGGAGCAATGAGCAGTTCTTC
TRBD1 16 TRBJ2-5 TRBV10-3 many CAISESIEGAGETQYF TGTGCCATCAGTGAGTCGATAGAGGGGGCGGGAGAGACCCAGTACTTC
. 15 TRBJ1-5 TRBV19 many CASSIDLGGRQPQHF TGTGCCAGTAGTATAGATCTGGGGGGACGACAGCCCCAGCATTTT
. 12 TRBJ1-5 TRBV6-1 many CAIHNRDQPQHF TGTGCCATCCACAACAGGGATCAGCCCCAGCATTTT
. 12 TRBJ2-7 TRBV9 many CASSVVGGPQYF TGTGCCAGCAGCGTAGTGGGGGGACCGCAGTACTTC
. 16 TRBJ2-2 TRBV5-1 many CASSLQRRGDTGELFF TGCGCCAGCAGCTTGCAGCGCAGGGGCGACACCGGGGAGCTGTTTTTT
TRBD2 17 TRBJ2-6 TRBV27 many CASSLRWGGTGANVLTF TGTGCCAGCAGTCTTAGGTGGGGGGGAACGGGGGCCAACGTCCTGACTTTC
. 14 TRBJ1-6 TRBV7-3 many CASSLDGLNSPLHF TGTGCCAGCAGCTTAGATGGCCTTAATTCACCCCTCCACTTT
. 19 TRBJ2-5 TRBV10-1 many CASSESPVRGAIGGETQYF TGCGCCAGCAGTGAGTCCCCCGTCCGGGGGGCAATCGGGGGAGAGACCCAGTACTTC
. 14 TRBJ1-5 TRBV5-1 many CASSLDAGNQPQHF TGCGCCAGCAGCTTGGATGCGGGCAATCAGCCCCAGCATTTT
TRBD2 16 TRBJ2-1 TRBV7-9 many CASSSPTSGGVMRQFF TGTGCCAGCAGCTCACCGACTAGCGGGGGGGTAATGAGGCAGTTCTTC
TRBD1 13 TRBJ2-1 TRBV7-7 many CASSLGGQAEQFF TGTGCTAGCAGCTTAGGTGGACAGGCAGAGCAGTTCTTC
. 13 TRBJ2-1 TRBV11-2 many CASSLTRLDEQFF TGTGCCAGCAGCTTAACTCGGTTGGATGAGCAGTTCTTC